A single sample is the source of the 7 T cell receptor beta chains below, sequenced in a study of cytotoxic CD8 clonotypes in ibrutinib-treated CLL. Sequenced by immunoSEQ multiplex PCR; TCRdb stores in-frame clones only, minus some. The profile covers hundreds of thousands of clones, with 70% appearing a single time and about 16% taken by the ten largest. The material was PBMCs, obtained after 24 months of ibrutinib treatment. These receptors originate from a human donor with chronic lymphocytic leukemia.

CDR3 residues: CASGLSIVVDQPQHF. CDR3 bases: TGTGCTAGTGGTTTGTCAATAGTTGTGGATCAGCCCCAGCATTTT. The chain couples TRBV12-5 to TRBJ1-5; D is uncertain. The germline V and J ends were trimmed by 2 bases and 5 bases, with 13 bases remaining between them. The germline CDR1 and CDR2 sequences are LGHNT and FRNRAP. This CDR3 is built from 15 residues.

For the CDR3, the DNA is TGTGCCAGCAGTCCCGGGCTCCCTCGACCCGGGGAGCTGTTTTTT. It yields the protein CASSPGLPRPGELFF. The chain is built from TRBV27 and TRBJ2-2; D call uncertain. The CDR3 length is 15 residues. The V end was cut by 5 bases, the J end by 6 bases, with 16 bases between. The V gene's germline CDR1 is MNHEY and CDR2 SMNVEV (reference sequence).

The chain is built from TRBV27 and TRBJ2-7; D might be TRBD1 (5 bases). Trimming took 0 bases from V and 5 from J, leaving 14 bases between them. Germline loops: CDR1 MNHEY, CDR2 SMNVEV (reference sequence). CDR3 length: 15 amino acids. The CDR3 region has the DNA TGTGCCAGCAGTTTATCTGGGTCAGGGTGGAACGAGCAGTACTTC. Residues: CASSLSGSGWNEQYF.

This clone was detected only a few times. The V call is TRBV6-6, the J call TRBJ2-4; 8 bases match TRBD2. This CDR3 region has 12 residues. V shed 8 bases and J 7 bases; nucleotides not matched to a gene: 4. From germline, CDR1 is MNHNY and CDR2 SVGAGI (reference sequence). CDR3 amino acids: CASSPGGNIQYF. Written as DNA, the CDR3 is TGTGCCAGCTCCCCGGGGGGGAACATTCAGTACTTC.

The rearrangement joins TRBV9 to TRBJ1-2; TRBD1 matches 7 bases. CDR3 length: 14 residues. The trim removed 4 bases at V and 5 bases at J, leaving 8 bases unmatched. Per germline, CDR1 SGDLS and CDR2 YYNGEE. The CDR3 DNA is TGTGCCAGCAGCCCTCGGACAGGTCTGTATGGCTACACCTTC. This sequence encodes CASSPRTGLYGYTF.

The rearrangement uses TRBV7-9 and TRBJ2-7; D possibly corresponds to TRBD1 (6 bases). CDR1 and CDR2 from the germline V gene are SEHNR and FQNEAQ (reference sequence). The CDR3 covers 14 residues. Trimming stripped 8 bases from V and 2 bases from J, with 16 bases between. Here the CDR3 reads CASGSGRGTYEQYF. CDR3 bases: TGTGCCAGCGGGTCGGGCAGGGGCACCTACGAGCAGTACTTC.

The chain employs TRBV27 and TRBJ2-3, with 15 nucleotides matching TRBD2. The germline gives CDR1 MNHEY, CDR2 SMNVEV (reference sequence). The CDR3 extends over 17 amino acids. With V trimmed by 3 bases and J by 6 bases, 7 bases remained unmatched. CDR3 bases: TGTGCCAGCAGTTTCCGGAGTGGACTAGCGGGAGGGGATACGCAGTATTTT. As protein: CASSFRSGLAGGDTQYF.